Listed here are 26 T cell receptor beta chains from one sample, sequenced in a study of early T cells in non-severe SARS-CoV-2 infection. Each CDR3 protein gets one entry after TCRdb re-called the 5' RACE reads with MiXCR. This table has some 38,000 distinct CDR3 sequences, 3.9% appearing once. Sequenced sample: whole blood. These receptors were collected from an adult who was a healthcare worker with PCR-confirmed SARS-CoV-2 infection or an uninfected control (not recorded which).

This clonotype was found many times. This CDR3 is CASSLGDMAFF. The CDR3 nucleotides read TGTGCCAGCAGCCTAGGGGATATGGCTTTCTTT. V gene TRBV7-9 combines with J gene TRBJ1-1; a possible D gene is TRBD1 (5 bases). Germline CDR1 reads SEHNR; CDR2 reads FQNEAQ (reference sequence). The V end was cut by 5 bases, the J end by 11 bases, with 12 bases between. The CDR3 covers 11 residues. Based on the CDR3 plus reference TRBV7-9 and TRBJ1-1, the full variable domain is DTGVSQNPRHKITKRGQNVTFRCDPISEHNRLYWYRQTLGQGPEFLTYFQNEAQLEKSRLLSDRFSAERPKGSFSTLEIQRTEQGDSAMYLCASSLGDMAFFGQGTRLTVV.

The table lists this clonotype with many counts. This chain connects TRBV5-6 to TRBJ2-3; possibly TRBD1 for D (6 bases). The germline CDR1 and CDR2 sequences are SGHDT and YYEEEE. V was cut by 2 bases and J by 0 bases, with 16 bases left in between. The CDR3 loop spans 17 amino acids. The CDR3 nucleotides are TGTGCCAGCAGCTTTCTACTGACAGGATCTAGCACAGATACGCAGTATTTT. Translated, it gives CASSFLLTGSSTDTQYF. Variable domain in full (rest from reference TRBV5-6 and TRBJ2-3): DAGVTQSPTHLIKTRGQQVTLRCSPKSGHDTVSWYQQALGQGPQFIFQYYEEEERQRGNFPDRFSGHQFPNYSSELNVNALLLGDSALYLCASSFLLTGSSTDTQYFGPGTRLTVL.

This clonotype was detected many times. The chain couples TRBV12-3 or TRBV12-4 to TRBJ1-4, with 8 bases fitting TRBD1. V trimming: 5 bases; J trimming: 8 bases; junction bases outside the gene matches: 7. CDR3 length equals 14 residues. The CDR3, as DNA: TGTGCCAGCAGTCATCGACAGGGGTTGGAAAAACTGTTTTTT. This sequence encodes CASSHRQGLEKLFF.

This clonotype was counted at least ten times. The chain couples TRBV6-2 or TRBV6-3 to TRBJ2-1; TRBD2 is a possible D gene (5 bases). Germline V lookup: CDR1 MNHEY, CDR2 SVGEGT. The CDR3 is made up of 13 amino acids. V dropped 0 bases and J dropped 9 bases, with 9 bases sitting between them. This CDR3 reads CASSYSEGSEQFF. Here the CDR3 DNA reads TGTGCCAGCAGTTACTCAGAGGGCAGTGAGCAGTTCTTC.

This clonotype appeared many times. The rearrangement joins TRBV24-1 to TRBJ2-5, with 8 positions matching TRBD1. Per the germline V gene, CDR1 is KGHDR and CDR2 is SFDVKD. Trimming removed 3 bases from V and 5 bases from J; junction bases left unmatched: 7. CDR3 size: 15 residues. The CDR3 here is CATSDPGGGRETQYF. In DNA form, the CDR3 reads TGTGCCACCAGTGATCCAGGGGGCGGAAGGGAGACCCAGTACTTC.

The table lists this clonotype with many counts. This chain uses TRBV20-1 with TRBJ2-3, with a possible D match to TRBD2 (6 bases). V shed 3 bases and J shed 3 bases, with 16 bases lying between them. Germline V lookup: CDR1 DFQATT, CDR2 SNEGSKA (reference sequence). The CDR3 sequence is 15 residues long. Here the CDR3 DNA reads TGCAGTGCTAGTGACGGGAGAAAGAAGACAGATACGCAGTATTTT. Its translation is CSASDGRKKTDTQYF.

This chain links TRBV7-2 with TRBJ1-2; D uncertain. Trimming cost V 5 bases and J 6 bases, with 13 bases left between them. CDR3 size: 13 residues. Germline CDR1 and CDR2: SGHTA and FQGNSA. The CDR3 sequence: CASSQQGLDGYTF. The CDR3 bases are TGTGCCAGCAGCCAACAAGGGCTAGATGGCTACACCTTC.

There are many counts of this clonotype. A junction boundary mismatches the germline segment, possibly from a read error. The V call is TRBV7-7, the J call TRBJ2-2; D call uncertain. CDR3 length: 16 amino acids. Germline assignment: CDR1 SSHAT and CDR2 FNYEAQ (reference sequence). CDR3 region: CASSSHIPPNTGELFF. DNA for the CDR3: TGTGCTAGCAGCTCCCACATACCACCGAACACCGGGGAGCTGTTTTTT.

This clonotype was seen ten or more times. The CDR3 spells CASSPRRGQSETQYF. CDR3 bases: TGTGCCAGCAGCCCACGGCGGGGACAATCAGAGACCCAGTACTTC. The genes are TRBV13 and TRBJ2-5, with D perhaps matching TRBD1 or TRBD2 (6 bases each). The CDR3 length is 15 residues. The V and J ends lost 5 bases and 4 bases respectively, with 17 bases between them. Germline CDR1 is PRHDT and CDR2 is FYEKMQ (reference sequence).

In this sample, this clonotype turned up many times. This sequence joins TRBV3-1 and TRBJ2-1; tentative D call: TRBD2 (5 bases). Deletions cut 3 bases from V and 6 bases from J, with 9 bases between. Per germline, CDR1 LGHDT and CDR2 YNNKEL (reference sequence). The CDR3 sequence is 13 residues long. DNA for the CDR3: TGTGCCAGCAGCCATCGGGGATCCAATGAGCAGTTCTTC. It encodes CASSHRGSNEQFF.

There are many counts of this clonotype. This chain links TRBV10-3 with TRBJ2-7; D is possibly TRBD2 (5 bases). CDR1 is ENHRY, CDR2 SYGVKD, per germline. This CDR3 spans 14 amino acids. With 0 bases removed from V and 6 bases from J, the gap between germline ends came to 12 bases. The CDR3 loop reads CAISESNGVAEQYF. DNA for the CDR3: TGTGCCATCAGTGAGTCGAACGGGGTTGCCGAGCAGTACTTC.

This clonotype was seen at least ten times. Written as DNA, the CDR3 is TGTGCCAGCAGATTCGCGGCCGGACAGCGGGAGACCCAGTACTTC. This encodes CASRFAAGQRETQYF. The chain recombines TRBV5-5 with TRBJ2-5; possibly TRBD1 for D (6 bases). Per the germline V gene, CDR1 is SGHKS and CDR2 is YYEKEE (reference sequence). CDR3 length equals 15 residues. Trimming pared 5 bases from V and 5 bases from J, leaving 19 bases between.

This clonotype was seen many times. The chain combines TRBV12-3 or TRBV12-4 with TRBJ1-4, with unresolved D. The CDR3 loop spans 14 amino acids. Trimming pared 6 bases from V and 8 bases from J, leaving 16 bases between. CDR3 DNA sequence: TGTGCCAGCAGACGTAGTGGGGTTGGGGAAAAACTGTTTTTT. As protein: CASRRSGVGEKLFF.

This clonotype was counted ten times or more. The chain joins TRBV12-3 or TRBV12-4 to TRBJ2-3, with 15 bases that match TRBD2. V lost 6 bases and J lost 5; bases outside the gene matches: 6. The length of the CDR3 is 16 residues. CDR3 sequence: CASRRTSGRAIDTQYF. For the CDR3, the DNA is TGTGCCAGCAGAAGGACTAGCGGGAGGGCCATAGATACGCAGTATTTT.

This clonotype has ten or more counts. The rearrangement uses TRBV6-2 or TRBV6-3 and TRBJ1-1; D not resolved. V was cut by 2 bases and J by 7 bases, with 14 bases left in between. This CDR3 contains 14 residues. Looked up from germline, CDR1 is MNHEY and CDR2 is SVGEGT. The CDR3 spells CASSYPTSTIEAFF. DNA for the CDR3: TGTGCCAGCAGTTACCCGACATCTACAATTGAAGCTTTCTTT.

Relative to its sample, this clonotype is medium-sized. The chain links TRBV2 to TRBJ2-2, with 11 bases fitting TRBD2. This CDR3 is 15 amino acids long. After removal of 5 bases from V and 6 bases from J, the junction contained 5 bases not matched to a gene. CDR1 and CDR2 from the germline V gene are SNHLY and FYNNEI. Here the CDR3 DNA reads TGTGCCAGCAGTACTAGCGGGAGTCATGCCGGGGAGCTGTTTTTT. Encoded protein: CASSTSGSHAGELFF.

This clonotype was seen many times. The V gene is TRBV7-3, the J gene TRBJ2-5; no reliable D call. CDR3 length equals 14 residues. From germline, CDR1 is SGHTA and CDR2 FQGTGA. The ends were cut back, 1 base at V and 1 base at J, with 7 bases in the middle. This CDR3 is CASSLNAAQETQYF. The CDR3 DNA follows: TGTGCCAGCAGCTTAAACGCGGCCCAAGAGACCCAGTACTTC.

This clonotype was picked up many times. The V call is TRBV4-1, the J call TRBJ1-1; unclear D gene. The CDR3 covers 15 residues. CDR1 and CDR2 (germline): MGHRA, YSYEKL. The ends were cut back, 0 bases at V and 0 bases at J, with 8 bases in the middle. The chain's CDR3 is CASSQERQMNTEAFF. The CDR3 DNA reads as TGCGCCAGCAGCCAAGAGCGCCAGATGAACACTGAAGCTTTCTTT.

This clonotype was picked up many times. V gene TRBV28 combines with J gene TRBJ2-3; TRBD1 aligns across 7 bases. V lost 4 bases, J lost 5 bases, and 21 bases stayed unmatched. Germline V CDR1 and CDR2: MDHEN, SYDVKM. CDR3 length: 19 amino acids. The CDR3, as DNA: TGTGCCAGCAGTTCCCCAGGTTCGGGACAGCCACTATTTCTAGATACGCAGTATTTT. Translated: CASSSPGSGQPLFLDTQYF.

This clonotype was counted at least ten times. The V call is TRBV6-2 or TRBV6-3, the J call TRBJ2-3; D uncertain. The V end lost 5 bases, the J end lost 1 base, and 13 bases lay between the germline ends. Germline lookup yields CDR1 MNHEY and CDR2 SVGEGT. The CDR3 runs 15 residues. The CDR3, as DNA: TGTGCCAGCAGTCTAATCGAACACGGCACAGATACGCAGTATTTT. It yields the protein CASSLIEHGTDTQYF.

This clonotype was counted at least ten times. The chain employs TRBV7-9 and TRBJ1-2; 8 bases align to TRBD1. Germline CDR1 reads SEHNR; CDR2 reads FQNEAQ (reference sequence). The trim removed 1 base at V and 6 bases at J, leaving 10 bases unmatched. There are 16 residues in the CDR3. Here the CDR3 reads CASSLERTGSYHGYTF. The CDR3 nucleotides are TGTGCCAGCAGCTTAGAACGGACAGGGTCTTACCATGGCTACACCTTC.

The rearrangement joins TRBV6-1 to TRBJ2-7; D perhaps matches TRBD1 (5 bases). The V gene lost 7 bases and the J gene lost 3 bases, with 10 bases spanning the gap. Germline V gives CDR1 MNHNS, CDR2 SASEGT. The CDR3 is 12 amino acids. CDR3 sequence (DNA): TGTGCCAGCACGGACACCTACTACGAGCAGTACTTC. This translates into CASTDTYYEQYF.

In this sample, this clonotype turned up once. The chain recombines TRBV2 with TRBJ2-7; D may match TRBD1 or TRBD2 (5 bases each). This CDR3 has 12 amino acids. V lost 8 bases and J lost 2, with 10 bases in between. CDR1 and CDR2 (germline): SNHLY, FYNNEI. The CDR3 loop is CASRDPTYEQYF. The CDR3 bases are TGTGCCAGCCGGGACCCCACCTACGAGCAGTACTTC.

This chain uses TRBV5-8 with TRBJ2-1; TRBD1 matches 7 bases. V was clipped by 6 bases and J by 8 bases; unmatched bases: 11. This CDR3 spans 14 amino acids. Looked up from germline, CDR1 is SGHTS and CDR2 is YDEGEE. The CDR3 spells CASTLLVGGDEQFF. CDR3 coding DNA: TGTGCCAGCACCCTTCTTGTAGGGGGCGATGAGCAGTTCTTC.

This clonotype has only a few counts. The rearrangement links TRBV3-1 to TRBJ1-5, with 7 bases aligning to TRBD1. Germline V gives CDR1 LGHDT, CDR2 YNNKEL (reference sequence). The junction had 8 bases not matched to a gene; V was cut back by 0 bases and J by 6 bases. The CDR3 is 16 residues long. CDR3 in DNA: TGTGCCAGCAGCCAAGATCTGGCAGGGGGTTCTCAGCCCCAGCATTTT. It yields the protein CASSQDLAGGSQPQHF.

This clonotype was seen repeatedly, ten times or more. The chain recombines TRBV24-1 with TRBJ2-1; a possible D gene is TRBD2 (6 bases). Germline V gene data show CDR1 as KGHDR and CDR2 as SFDVKD. This CDR3 spans 14 amino acids. With 5 bases removed from V and 7 bases from J, the gap between germline ends came to 14 bases. The CDR3 bases are TGTGCCACCAGTGTTTCCGGGAGCGGAAATGAGCAGTTCTTC. It codes for CATSVSGSGNEQFF.